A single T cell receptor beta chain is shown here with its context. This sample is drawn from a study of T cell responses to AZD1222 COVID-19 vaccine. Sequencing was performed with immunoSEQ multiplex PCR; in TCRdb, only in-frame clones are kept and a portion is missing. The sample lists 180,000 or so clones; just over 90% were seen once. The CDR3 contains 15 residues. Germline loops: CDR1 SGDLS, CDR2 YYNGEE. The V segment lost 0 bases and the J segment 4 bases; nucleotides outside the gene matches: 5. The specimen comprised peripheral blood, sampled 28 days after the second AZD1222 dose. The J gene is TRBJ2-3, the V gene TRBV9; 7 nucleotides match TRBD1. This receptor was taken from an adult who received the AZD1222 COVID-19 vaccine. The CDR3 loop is CASSVAWTGSDTQYF. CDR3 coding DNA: TGTGCCAGCAGCGTAGCTTGGACAGGTTCAGATACGCAGTATTTT. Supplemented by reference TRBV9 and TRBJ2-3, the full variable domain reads DSGVTQTPKHLITATGQRVTLRCSPRSGDLSVYWYQQSLDQGLQFLIQYYNGEERAKGNILERFSAQQFPDLHSELNLSSLELGDSALYFCASSVAWTGSDTQYFGPGTRLTVL.